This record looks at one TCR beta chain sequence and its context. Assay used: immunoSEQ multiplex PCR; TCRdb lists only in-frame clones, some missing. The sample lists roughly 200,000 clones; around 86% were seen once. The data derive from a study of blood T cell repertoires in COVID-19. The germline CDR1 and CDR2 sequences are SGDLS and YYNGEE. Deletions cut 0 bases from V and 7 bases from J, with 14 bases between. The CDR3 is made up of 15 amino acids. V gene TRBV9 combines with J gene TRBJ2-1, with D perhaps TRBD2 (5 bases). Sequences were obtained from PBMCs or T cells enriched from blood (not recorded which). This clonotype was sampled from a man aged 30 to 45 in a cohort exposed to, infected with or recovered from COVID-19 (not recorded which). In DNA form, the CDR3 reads TGTGCCAGCAGCGTAGAGGTAGGGAGTTTTAATGAGCAGTTCTTC. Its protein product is CASSVEVGSFNEQFF.